This T cell receptor beta chain was retrieved from a study of vaccination and CD4 T cells after COVID-19. The overall study: Convalescent participants consisted of six males and four females, two being Hispanic.

Treatment of the sample: approximately 9-day PBMC culture with coronavirus spike peptide pools or control peptides (ViraFEST assay). Alongside about 9.9 IU/ml IL-2 and about 9.6 ug/ml peptide pools, PBMCs were cultured at some 2 million per well. CDR1 and CDR2 (germline): SGHTA, FQGNSA. The CDR3 runs 12 residues. Trimming left V 2 bases short and J 8 bases short, with 9 bases between. In regard to this clonotype: Its antigen is undetermined.

Sequencing of DNA taken from cultured CD4+ T cells relied on the Oncomine TCR Beta short-read assay. Genomic DNA was drawn out of CD4+ T cells grown in culture. TCRdb used MiXCR to reprocess the PCR reads, holding one entry per CDR3 protein. The sample records around 13,000 distinct CDR3 sequences, 60% to 80% being singletons. Sequencing input: CD4+ T cells from blood, cultured in vitro. The receptor comes from a human donor who had recovered from COVID-19. V and J are TRBV7-2 and TRBJ1-1; D uncertain. The CDR3 nucleotides are TGTGCCAGCAGCTTAAGTGGAATGGAAGCTTTCTTT. This encodes CASSLSGMEAFF.